The 22 T cell receptor beta chains in this list originate from one sample, sequenced in a study of blood T cell repertoires in COVID-19. The repertoire was sequenced with immunoSEQ multiplex PCR; TCRdb's copy has only in-frame clones and lacks some. In the table there are around 72,000 clones, more than 70% of which are singletons. Material: peripheral blood. The receptors come from a woman aged 70 to 79 with acute or convalescent COVID-19.

The chain joins TRBV28 to TRBJ1-5; D uncertain. Trimming took 3 bases from V and 7 from J, leaving 10 bases between them. Germline V CDR1 and CDR2: MDHEN, SYDVKM. The CDR3 is 13 amino acids. The CDR3 DNA is TGTGCCAGCAGTTTCAACGGGGAACAGCCCCAGCATTTT. Its protein is CASSFNGEQPQHF.

The V call is TRBV21-1, the J call TRBJ1-2; the table names TRBD1, a call not compared with the DNA. TRBV21-1 counts as a pseudogene. The CDR3 runs to 16 residues. The CDR3 spells CASSLSKRDSSYGYTF. For the CDR3, the DNA is TGTGCCAGCAGCCTCTCGAAGAGGGACAGTAGTTATGGCTACACCTTC.

The V call is TRBV6-2 or TRBV6-3, the J call TRBJ1-1; D might be TRBD1 (5 bases). The CDR3 runs to 14 residues. Germline CDR1 reads MNHEY; CDR2 reads SVGEGT. V was trimmed by 0 bases and J by 5 bases, leaving 10 bases between them. CDR3 coding DNA: TGTGCCAGCAGTTACTCGGGGGGGAAAACTGAAGCTTTCTTT. This translates into CASSYSGGKTEAFF.

V and J are TRBV9 and TRBJ1-2; no reliable D call. V lost 0 bases and J 5 bases, leaving 17 bases between the germline ends. Germline-derived CDR1 and CDR2 are SGDLS and YYNGEE. The CDR3 has 16 amino acids. CDR3 nucleotides: TGTGCCAGCAGCGTAGATCCCGGAAAGGAGGGATATGGCTACACCTTC. It specifies CASSVDPGKEGYGYTF.

The V call is TRBV4-1, the J call TRBJ2-7; 7 bases align to TRBD1. The CDR3 spans 14 residues. Germline trimming cut 4 bases from V and 5 bases from J; bases unmatched to any gene: 8. Germline loops: CDR1 MGHRA, CDR2 YSYEKL. The CDR3 sequence: CASSRLTGKDEQYF. DNA for the CDR3: TGCGCCAGCAGCCGCCTGACAGGGAAGGACGAGCAGTACTTC.

The V call is TRBV28, the J call TRBJ1-2, with no clear D. The germline gives CDR1 MDHEN, CDR2 SYDVKM. This CDR3 contains 15 residues. V was trimmed by 1 base and J by 3 bases, leaving 12 bases between them. The CDR3 is CASSLYYREDYGYTF. CDR3 nucleotides: TGTGCCAGCAGTTTATATTATAGGGAGGACTATGGCTACACCTTC.

This rearrangement joins TRBV3-1 (or the pseudogene TRBV3-2) to TRBJ2-3, with D perhaps matching TRBD2 (7 bases). V lost 8 bases to trimming and J lost 0 bases, with 12 bases between them. This CDR3 has 14 residues. CDR1 is LGHDT, CDR2 YNNKEL, per germline (reference sequence). In DNA form, the CDR3 reads TGTGCCAGCGTGAGGGGGGGGAGCACAGATACGCAGTATTTT. It codes for CASVRGGSTDTQYF.

This chain joins TRBV12-3 or TRBV12-4 and TRBJ2-7, with D hard to call. V was pared by 3 bases and J by 4 bases, with 7 bases between. The CDR3 has 12 residues. The CDR3 is CASSFSIYEQYF. Written as DNA, the CDR3 is TGTGCCAGCAGTTTTAGTATTTACGAGCAGTACTTC.

The genes are TRBV6-5 and TRBJ1-4, with 8 nucleotides matching TRBD1. The CDR3 extends over 13 amino acids. Germline V CDR1 and CDR2: MNHEY, SVGAGI. V dropped 6 bases and J dropped 8; count of bases not matched to a gene: 5. As DNA, the CDR3 is TGTGCCAGCAGACCCCGGGACAGGGAAAAACTGTTTTTT. Translating gives CASRPRDREKLFF.

The DNA of the CDR3 is TGTGCCAGCAGTCCCTTCTTTGGACAGCATCTCTATGGCTACACCTTC. As protein: CASSPFFGQHLYGYTF. V gene TRBV6-6 combines with J gene TRBJ1-2, with D maybe TRBD1 (6 bases). This CDR3 spans 16 amino acids. Germline V gene sequence: CDR1 MNHNY, CDR2 SVGAGI (reference sequence). The V gene lost 5 bases and the J gene lost 4 bases, with 20 bases spanning the gap.

The chain recombines TRBV7-2 with TRBJ2-1; perhaps TRBD2 as D (5 bases). The CDR3 has 14 amino acids. From germline, CDR1 is SGHTA and CDR2 FQGNSA. Trimming removed 2 bases from V and 5 bases from J, with 10 bases in between. Here the CDR3 reads CASSLIASNNEQFF. DNA for the CDR3: TGTGCCAGCAGCTTAATCGCTAGCAACAATGAGCAGTTCTTC. Using reference TRBV7-2 and TRBJ2-1 for the parts outside the CDR3, the full variable domain is GAGVSQSPSNKVTEKGKDVELRCDPISGHTALYWYRQSLGQGLEFLIYFQGNSAPDKSGLPSDRFSAERTGGSVSTLTIQRTQQEDSAVYLCASSLIASNNEQFFGPGTRLTVL.

This chain connects TRBV18 to TRBJ1-1; no firm D call. The CDR3 consists of 15 residues. V was cut by 5 bases and J by 4 bases, with 17 bases left in between. Germline values: CDR1 KGHSH, CDR2 LQKENI. The CDR3 region is CASSTGNHGGTEAFF. The CDR3 DNA reads as TGTGCCAGCTCAACGGGTAATCACGGAGGCACTGAAGCTTTCTTT.

The chain couples TRBV6-5 to TRBJ2-2, with 7 bases that match TRBD1. Per the germline V gene, CDR1 is MNHEY and CDR2 is SVGAGI. After removal of 11 bases from V and 6 bases from J, the junction contained 12 bases not matched to a gene. This CDR3 is 14 amino acids long. DNA of the CDR3: TGTGCCTCACAAAGGGACAGATCTGCCGGGGAGCTGTTTTTT. This translates into CASQRDRSAGELFF.

The rearrangement joins TRBV2 to TRBJ1-2, with 7 bases aligning to TRBD1. The CDR3 sequence is 14 residues long. Germline-derived CDR1 and CDR2 are SNHLY and FYNNEI. The trim removed 4 bases at V and 5 bases at J, leaving 7 bases unmatched. CDR3 amino acids: CASSGTGATYGYTF. As DNA, the CDR3 is TGTGCCAGCAGTGGGACAGGAGCAACTTATGGCTACACCTTC.

The chain recombines TRBV9 with TRBJ1-2, with TRBD1 as a possible D gene (5 bases). Between the trimmed V and J ends, which lost 0 bases and 2 bases, there was a span of 8 bases. This CDR3 spans 14 amino acids. Germline assignment: CDR1 SGDLS and CDR2 YYNGEE. The DNA of the CDR3 is TGTGCCAGCAGCGTAGATGGGGGGAACTATGGCTACACCTTC. It encodes CASSVDGGNYGYTF.

The DNA of the CDR3 is TGTGCCAGCAGCCTCAATCCGGACAGGGGGCATAATTCACCCCTCCACTTT. Amino acids: CASSLNPDRGHNSPLHF. The chain carries TRBV3-1 (or the pseudogene TRBV3-2) and TRBJ1-6; 11 positions match TRBD1. The CDR3 spans 17 residues. Germline lookup yields CDR1 LGHDT and CDR2 YNNKEL (reference sequence). Trimming cost V 4 bases and J 5 bases; bases outside gene matches: 7.

This clone has only a few counts. The V gene is TRBV19, the J gene TRBJ2-7; perhaps TRBD1 as D (5 bases). Germline values: CDR1 LNHDA, CDR2 SQIVND (reference sequence). The ends were cut back, 3 bases at V and 9 bases at J, with 18 bases in the middle. The CDR3 contains 14 residues. DNA for the CDR3: TGTGCCAGTAGTATGGCGAAGGGGCAGGGAAGGCAGTACTTC. Translation gives CASSMAKGQGRQYF. The whole variable domain, filled in from reference TRBV19 and TRBJ2-7, reads DGGITQSPKYLFRKEGQNVTLSCEQNLNHDAMYWYRQDPGQGLRLIYYSQIVNDFQKGDIAEGYSVSREKKESFPLTVTSAQKNPTAFYLCASSMAKGQGRQYFGPGTRLTVT.

The chain is built from TRBV30 and TRBJ1-5, with TRBD1 matching over 8 bases. The junction had 13 bases not matched to a gene; V was cut back by 2 bases and J by 7 bases. Germline CDR1 is GTSNPN and CDR2 is SVGIG (reference sequence). The CDR3 extends over 16 amino acids. The CDR3 region has the DNA TGTGCCTGGAGTCACCGAGACAGGGGTTTTAGGCAGCCCCAGCATTTT. This sequence encodes CAWSHRDRGFRQPQHF.

This clone showed up just a few times. The chain recombines TRBV5-4 with TRBJ1-2; D perhaps matches TRBD1 (6 bases). Germline V lookup: CDR1 SGHNT, CDR2 YYREEE (reference sequence). There are 14 residues in the CDR3. The V end was cut by 2 bases, the J end by 3 bases, with 11 bases between. In DNA, the CDR3 is TGTGCCAGCAGCTTTACAGGGTCTGACTATGGCTACACCTTC. This gives the protein CASSFTGSDYGYTF.

The chain combines TRBV11-2 with TRBJ1-3, with unresolved D. The ends were cut back, 6 bases at V and 0 bases at J, with 15 bases in the middle. Germline CDR1 is SGHAT and CDR2 is FQNNGV. This CDR3 contains 16 residues. CDR3 bases: TGTGCCAGCAGATCCATAGACGGGAGCTCTGGAAACACCATATATTTT. Translated: CASRSIDGSSGNTIYF.

The V call is TRBV27, the J call TRBJ2-1; a possible D gene is TRBD1 (6 bases). The CDR3 loop spans 15 amino acids. Between the trimmed V and J ends, which lost 3 bases and 3 bases, there was a span of 12 bases. CDR1 MNHEY and CDR2 SMNVEV come from the germline V gene (reference sequence). The CDR3 here is CASSFQGPIYNEQFF. The CDR3 coding sequence is TGTGCCAGCAGTTTTCAGGGGCCCATCTACAATGAGCAGTTCTTC.

V and J are TRBV18 and TRBJ1-3; TRBD1 aligns across 9 bases. Trimming cost V 3 bases and J 4 bases; bases outside gene matches: 4. Germline V gives CDR1 KGHSH, CDR2 LQKENI. The CDR3 extends over 15 amino acids. CDR3 sequence: CASSPYRGQGNTIYF. The CDR3 DNA sequence: TGTGCCAGCTCACCCTACAGGGGGCAAGGAAACACCATATATTTT.